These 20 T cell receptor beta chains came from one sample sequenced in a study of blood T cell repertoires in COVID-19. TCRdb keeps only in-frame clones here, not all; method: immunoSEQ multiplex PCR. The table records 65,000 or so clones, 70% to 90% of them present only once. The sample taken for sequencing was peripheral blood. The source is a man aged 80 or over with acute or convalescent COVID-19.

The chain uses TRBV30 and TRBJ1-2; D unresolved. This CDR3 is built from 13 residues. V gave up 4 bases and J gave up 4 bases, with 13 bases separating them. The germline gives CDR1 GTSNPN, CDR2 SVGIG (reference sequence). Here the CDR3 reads CAWMSESLYGYTF. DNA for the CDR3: TGTGCCTGGATGAGTGAGAGCCTCTATGGCTACACCTTC. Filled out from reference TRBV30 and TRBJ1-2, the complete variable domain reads SQTIHQWPATLVQPVGSPLSLECTVEGTSNPNLYWYRQAAGRGLQLLFYSVGIGQISSEVPQNLSASRPQDRQFILSSKKLLLSDSGFYLCAWMSESLYGYTFGSGTRLTVV.

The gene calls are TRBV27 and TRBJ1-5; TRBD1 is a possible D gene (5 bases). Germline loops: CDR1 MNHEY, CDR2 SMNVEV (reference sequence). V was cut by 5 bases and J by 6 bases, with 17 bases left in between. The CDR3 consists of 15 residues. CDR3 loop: CASSPGPGISQPQHF. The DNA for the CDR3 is TGTGCCAGCAGTCCCGGCCCAGGGATCAGTCAGCCCCAGCATTTT.

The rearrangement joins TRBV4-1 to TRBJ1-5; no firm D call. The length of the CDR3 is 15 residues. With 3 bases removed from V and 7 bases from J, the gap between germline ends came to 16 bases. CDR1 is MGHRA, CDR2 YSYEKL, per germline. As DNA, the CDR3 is TGCGCCAGCAGCCAGACGGAGATGAGGGTACAGCCCCAGCATTTT. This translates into CASSQTEMRVQPQHF.

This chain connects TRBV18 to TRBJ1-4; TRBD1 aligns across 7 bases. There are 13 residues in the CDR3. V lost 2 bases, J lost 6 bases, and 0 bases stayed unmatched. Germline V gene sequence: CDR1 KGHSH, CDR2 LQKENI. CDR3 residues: CASSPGQDEKLFF. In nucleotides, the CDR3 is TGTGCCAGCTCACCAGGACAGGATGAAAAACTGTTTTTT.

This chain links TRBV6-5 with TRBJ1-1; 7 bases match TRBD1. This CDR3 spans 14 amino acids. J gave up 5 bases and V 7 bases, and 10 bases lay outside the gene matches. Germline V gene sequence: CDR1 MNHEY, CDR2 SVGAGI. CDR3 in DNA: TGTGCCAGCAAGCAAAGACAGGGTCATACTGAAGCTTTCTTT. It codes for CASKQRQGHTEAFF.

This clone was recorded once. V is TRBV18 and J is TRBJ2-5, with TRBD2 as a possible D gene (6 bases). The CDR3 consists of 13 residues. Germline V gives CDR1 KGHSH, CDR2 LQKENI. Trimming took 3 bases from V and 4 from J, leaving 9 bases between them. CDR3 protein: CASSPGLRETQYF. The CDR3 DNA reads TGTGCCAGCTCACCTGGACTAAGAGAGACCCAGTACTTC. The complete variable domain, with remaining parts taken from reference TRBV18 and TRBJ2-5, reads NAGVMQNPRHLVRRRGQEARLRCSPMKGHSHVYWYRQLPEEGLKFMVYLQKENIIDESGMPKERFSAEFPKEGPSILRIQQVVRGDSAAYFCASSPGLRETQYFGPGTRLLVL.

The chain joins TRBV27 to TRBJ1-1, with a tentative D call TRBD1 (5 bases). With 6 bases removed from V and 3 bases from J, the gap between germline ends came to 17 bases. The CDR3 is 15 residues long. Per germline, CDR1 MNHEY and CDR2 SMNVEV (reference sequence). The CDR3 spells CASSGTGARDTEAFF. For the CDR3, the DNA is TGTGCCAGCAGCGGGACTGGAGCAAGGGACACTGAAGCTTTCTTT.

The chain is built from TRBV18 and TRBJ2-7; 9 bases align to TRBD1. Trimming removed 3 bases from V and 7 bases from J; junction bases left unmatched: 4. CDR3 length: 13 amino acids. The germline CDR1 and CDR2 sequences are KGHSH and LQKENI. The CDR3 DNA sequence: TGTGCCAGCTCACCCGGGACAGGGCGTGAGCAGTACTTC. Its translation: CASSPGTGREQYF.

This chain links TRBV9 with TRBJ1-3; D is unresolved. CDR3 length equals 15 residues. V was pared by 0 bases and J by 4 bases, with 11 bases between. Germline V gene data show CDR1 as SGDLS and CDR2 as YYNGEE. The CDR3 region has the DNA TGTGCCAGCAGCGTAGACCCAGGAGGAGGAAACACCATATATTTT. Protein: CASSVDPGGGNTIYF.

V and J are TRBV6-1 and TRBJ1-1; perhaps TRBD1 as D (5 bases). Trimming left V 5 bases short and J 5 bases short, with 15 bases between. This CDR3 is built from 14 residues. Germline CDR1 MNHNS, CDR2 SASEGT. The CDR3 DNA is TGTGCCAGCAGTTATGTCAGGGTATGGACTGAAGCTTTCTTT. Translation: CASSYVRVWTEAFF.

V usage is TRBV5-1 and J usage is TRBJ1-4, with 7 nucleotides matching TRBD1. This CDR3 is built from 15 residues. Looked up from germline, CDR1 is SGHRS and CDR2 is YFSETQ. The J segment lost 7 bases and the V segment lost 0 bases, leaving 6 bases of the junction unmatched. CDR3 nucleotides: TGCGCCAGCAGCTTGGTGGGACAGAAGATTGAAAAACTGTTTTTT. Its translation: CASSLVGQKIEKLFF.

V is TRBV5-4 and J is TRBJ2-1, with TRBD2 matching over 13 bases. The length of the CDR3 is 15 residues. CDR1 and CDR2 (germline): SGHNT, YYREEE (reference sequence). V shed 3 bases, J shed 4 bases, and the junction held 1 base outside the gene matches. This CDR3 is CASSWGLAGYNEQFF. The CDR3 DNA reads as TGTGCCAGCAGCTGGGGACTAGCGGGGTACAATGAGCAGTTCTTC.

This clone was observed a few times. The CDR3 loop reads CASSYWDRGVEKLFF. The CDR3 DNA sequence: TGTGCCAGCAGTTACTGGGACAGGGGGGTGGAAAAACTGTTTTTT. This rearrangement joins TRBV6-6 to TRBJ1-4, with 11 bases matching TRBD1. The junction had 3 bases not matched to a gene; V was cut back by 1 base and J by 8 bases. Germline V gives CDR1 MNHNY, CDR2 SVGAGI (reference sequence). The CDR3 is 15 residues long.

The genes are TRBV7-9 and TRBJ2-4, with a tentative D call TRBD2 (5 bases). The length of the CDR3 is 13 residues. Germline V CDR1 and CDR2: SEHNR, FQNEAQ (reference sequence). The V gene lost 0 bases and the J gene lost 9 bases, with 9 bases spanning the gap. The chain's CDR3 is CASSLAGDGIQYF. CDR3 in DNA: TGTGCCAGCAGCTTAGCCGGGGATGGCATTCAGTACTTC.

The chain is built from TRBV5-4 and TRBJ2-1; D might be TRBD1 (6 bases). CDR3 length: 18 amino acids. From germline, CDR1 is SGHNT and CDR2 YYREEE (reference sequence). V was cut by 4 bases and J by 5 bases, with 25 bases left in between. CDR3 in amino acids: CASSTEPNGRGGHNEQFF. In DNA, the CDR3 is TGTGCCAGCAGCACAGAGCCGAATGGACGAGGGGGACACAATGAGCAGTTCTTC.

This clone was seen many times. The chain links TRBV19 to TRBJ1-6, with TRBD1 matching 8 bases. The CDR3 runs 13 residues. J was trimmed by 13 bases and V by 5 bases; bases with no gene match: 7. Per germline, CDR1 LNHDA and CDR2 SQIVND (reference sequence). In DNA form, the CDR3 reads TGTGCCAGTAGTCGACAGACAGGGGCGCCCCTCCACTTT. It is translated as CASSRQTGAPLHF.

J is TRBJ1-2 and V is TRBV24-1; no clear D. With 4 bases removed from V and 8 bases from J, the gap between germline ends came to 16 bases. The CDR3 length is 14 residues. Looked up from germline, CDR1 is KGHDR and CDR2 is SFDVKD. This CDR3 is CATSDLTDTPGYTF. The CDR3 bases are TGTGCCACCAGTGACTTAACTGACACTCCCGGCTACACCTTC.

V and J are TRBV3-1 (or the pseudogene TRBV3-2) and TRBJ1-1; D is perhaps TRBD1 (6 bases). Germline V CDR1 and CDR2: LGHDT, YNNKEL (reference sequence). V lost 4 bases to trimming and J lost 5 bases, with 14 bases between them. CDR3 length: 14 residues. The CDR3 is CASSPRSTGTEAFF. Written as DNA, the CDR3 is TGTGCCAGCAGCCCCCGCTCTACAGGGACTGAAGCTTTCTTT.

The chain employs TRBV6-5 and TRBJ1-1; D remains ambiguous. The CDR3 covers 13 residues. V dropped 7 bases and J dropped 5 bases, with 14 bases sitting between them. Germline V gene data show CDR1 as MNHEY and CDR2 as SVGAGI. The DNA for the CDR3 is TGTGCCAGCACCCACGGAGGAAATACTGAAGCTTTCTTT. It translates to CASTHGGNTEAFF.

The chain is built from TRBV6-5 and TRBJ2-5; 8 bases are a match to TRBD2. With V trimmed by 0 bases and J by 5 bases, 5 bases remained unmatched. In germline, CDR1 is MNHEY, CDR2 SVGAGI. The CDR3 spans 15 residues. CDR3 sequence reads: CASSYSRGGGETQYF. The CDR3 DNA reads TGTGCCAGCAGTTACTCGAGGGGCGGGGGGGAGACCCAGTACTTC.